This is a list of T cell receptor beta chains from one sample in a study of identifying expanded T cells in peripheral blood. The protocol was immunoSEQ multiplex PCR, while the TCRdb copy is restricted to in-frame clones and leaves out a portion. Here the sample spans around 90,000 clones, around 88% being singletons. The sequenced sample consisted of blood. The receptors stem from a person aged 18 to 75 in good health. Each CDR3 is given with its conserved first and last residue. Fields, in order: J gene, V gene, clone size, D gene, CDR3 DNA, CDR3 protein. The D gene is left open where the match is weak. Some rows have no size entry. The others give once, few or many, or a class for an expanded clone.

j_call: TRBJ1-5
v_call: TRBV4-3
clone_size: NA
d_call: NA
cdr3_nt: TGCGCCAGCAGCCAAGAGCGGACAGCTAGCAATCAGCCCCAGCATTTT
cdr3_aa: CASSQERTASNQPQHF

j_call: TRBJ1-1
v_call: TRBV6-1
clone_size: few
d_call: NA
cdr3_nt: TGTGCCAGCAGTGAAGGGACAGCGAACACTGAAGCTTTCTTT
cdr3_aa: CASSEGTANTEAFF

j_call: TRBJ2-5
v_call: TRBV5-1
clone_size: once
d_call: TRBD2
cdr3_nt: TGCGCCAGCAGCGTGACTAGCGGAGAGGAGACCCAGTACTTC
cdr3_aa: CASSVTSGEETQYF

j_call: TRBJ2-7
v_call: TRBV5-6
clone_size: once
d_call: NA
cdr3_nt: TGTGCCAGCAGCTTGGTAGGCTACGAGCAGTACTTC
cdr3_aa: CASSLVGYEQYF

j_call: TRBJ2-5
v_call: TRBV29-1
clone_size: once
d_call: NA
cdr3_nt: TGCAGCGTTGACGGCAGGGATGGGGGTTACCAAGAGACCCAGTACTTC
cdr3_aa: CSVDGRDGGYQETQYF

j_call: TRBJ1-1
v_call: TRBV6-5
clone_size: NA
d_call: NA
cdr3_nt: TGTGCCAGCAGTCAGCGGGGGCTCCTAAACACTGAAGCTTTCTTT
cdr3_aa: CASSQRGLLNTEAFF

j_call: TRBJ2-3
v_call: TRBV5-6
clone_size: NA
d_call: NA
cdr3_nt: TGTGCCAGCCTCGGAAGAGATACGCAGTATTTT
cdr3_aa: CASLGRDTQYF

j_call: TRBJ2-1
v_call: TRBV19
clone_size: NA
d_call: TRBD2
cdr3_nt: TGTGCCAGTATTAGGACTAGCGGGGGTGGTGAGCAGTTCTTC
cdr3_aa: CASIRTSGGGEQFF

j_call: TRBJ1-2
v_call: TRBV2
clone_size: once
d_call: NA
cdr3_nt: TGTGCCAGCAGGGTGGGGGGCAATGGCTACACCTTC
cdr3_aa: CASRVGGNGYTF

j_call: TRBJ1-1
v_call: TRBV9
clone_size: NA
d_call: NA
cdr3_nt: TGTGCCAGCAGCTTTAGAGGAAACTCGAACACTGAAGCTTTCTTT
cdr3_aa: CASSFRGNSNTEAFF

j_call: TRBJ2-7
v_call: TRBV10-1
clone_size: NA
d_call: NA
cdr3_nt: TGCGCCAGCAGTCGGGGGGCTCAGTTGAGCGAGCAGTACTTC
cdr3_aa: CASSRGAQLSEQYF

j_call: TRBJ2-5
v_call: TRBV5-4
clone_size: NA
d_call: TRBD1
cdr3_nt: TGTGCCAGCAGCAAGACAGGGCCTGGGGAGACCCAGTACTTC
cdr3_aa: CASSKTGPGETQYF

j_call: TRBJ1-1
v_call: TRBV6-4
clone_size: many
d_call: TRBD1
cdr3_nt: TGTGCCAGCAGTGAAACCGGGACAGGAGAAGCTTTCTTT
cdr3_aa: CASSETGTGEAFF

j_call: TRBJ1-5
v_call: TRBV7-8
clone_size: NA
d_call: NA
cdr3_nt: TGTGCCAGCAGCTGGGACATCAACAATCAGCCCCAGCATTTT
cdr3_aa: CASSWDINNQPQHF

j_call: TRBJ1-1
v_call: TRBV28
clone_size: NA
d_call: NA
cdr3_nt: TGTGCCAGCAGTTTATCGGCAGGGGCTGAAGCTTTCTTT
cdr3_aa: CASSLSAGAEAFF

j_call: TRBJ2-7
v_call: TRBV19
clone_size: NA
d_call: NA
cdr3_nt: TGTGCCAGTAGTATCTTGGCAGCCCACGAGCAGTACTTC
cdr3_aa: CASSILAAHEQYF

j_call: TRBJ2-5
v_call: TRBV10-2
clone_size: NA
d_call: NA
cdr3_nt: TGCGCCAGCAGTGACCGGTCAGGGGCTCAAGAGACCCAGTACTTC
cdr3_aa: CASSDRSGAQETQYF

j_call: TRBJ1-1
v_call: TRBV6-5
clone_size: NA
d_call: NA
cdr3_nt: TGTGCCAGCAGTAGGGGGACCGTCACTGAAGCTTTCTTT
cdr3_aa: CASSRGTVTEAFF

j_call: TRBJ1-2
v_call: TRBV2
clone_size: few
d_call: NA
cdr3_nt: TGTGCCAGCAGTGTCTACGGGACGTCCGGCTACACCTTC
cdr3_aa: CASSVYGTSGYTF

j_call: TRBJ2-5
v_call: TRBV7-2
clone_size: few
d_call: NA
cdr3_nt: TGTGCCAGCAGCACCAGACAAGAGACCCAGTACTTC
cdr3_aa: CASSTRQETQYF

j_call: TRBJ2-1
v_call: TRBV29-1
clone_size: NA
d_call: NA
cdr3_nt: TGCAGCGTTACAGTCGGGAGCTCCTACAATGAGCAGTTCTTC
cdr3_aa: CSVTVGSSYNEQFF

j_call: TRBJ2-4
v_call: TRBV27
clone_size: NA
d_call: TRBD2
cdr3_nt: TGTGCCAGCAGTTTAAGCGGTGTGGCGGGAGGGCCTATAAACATTCAGTACTTC
cdr3_aa: CASSLSGVAGGPINIQYF

j_call: TRBJ2-3
v_call: TRBV11-3
clone_size: NA
d_call: TRBD1
cdr3_nt: TGTGCCAGCAGCTACGGACAGGGGGTCGGTACAGATACGCAGTATTTT
cdr3_aa: CASSYGQGVGTDTQYF

j_call: TRBJ2-2
v_call: TRBV7-9
clone_size: NA
d_call: NA
cdr3_nt: TGTGCCAGCAGCGCGTCCCTGGGAACCGGGGAGCTGTTTTTT
cdr3_aa: CASSASLGTGELFF

j_call: TRBJ1-1
v_call: TRBV7-8
clone_size: few
d_call: NA
cdr3_nt: TGTGCCAGCAGCTTAAAATCTGGCGCGGAAGCTTTCTTT
cdr3_aa: CASSLKSGAEAFF

j_call: TRBJ2-1
v_call: TRBV4-2
clone_size: NA
d_call: TRBD2
cdr3_nt: TGTGCCAGCAGCCAAGAACTCGCTAGCGGGGGCCAATGGAGCTCCTACAATGAGCAGTTCTTC
cdr3_aa: CASSQELASGGQWSSYNEQFF

j_call: TRBJ2-5
v_call: TRBV18
clone_size: NA
d_call: NA
cdr3_nt: TGTGCCAGCTCCCGCGACAGCCAAGAGACCCAGTACTTC
cdr3_aa: CASSRDSQETQYF

j_call: TRBJ2-5
v_call: TRBV12-5
clone_size: NA
d_call: TRBD2
cdr3_nt: TGTGCTAGTGGTTTGGTACTAGCGGGGGCTCCCAAGACCCAGTACTTC
cdr3_aa: CASGLVLAGAPKTQYF

j_call: TRBJ2-2
v_call: TRBV5-1
clone_size: NA
d_call: TRBD1
cdr3_nt: TGCGCCAGCAGCAGGACAGGGGCGGACACCGGGGAGCTGTTTTTT
cdr3_aa: CASSRTGADTGELFF

j_call: TRBJ1-5
v_call: TRBV28
clone_size: NA
d_call: NA
cdr3_nt: TGTGCCAGCACGCAGTGGGGGTCAGGACAGCCCCAGCATTTT
cdr3_aa: CASTQWGSGQPQHF

j_call: TRBJ2-3
v_call: TRBV6-4
clone_size: NA
d_call: NA
cdr3_nt: TGTGCCAGCAGTGACTCTGTAGGAGGCACAGATACGCAGTATTTT
cdr3_aa: CASSDSVGGTDTQYF

j_call: TRBJ1-2
v_call: TRBV6-6
clone_size: NA
d_call: NA
cdr3_nt: TGTGCCAGCAGTTACGAGGGGGGGAGTAGAGGCTACACCTTC
cdr3_aa: CASSYEGGSRGYTF

j_call: TRBJ2-6
v_call: TRBV19
clone_size: NA
d_call: TRBD1
cdr3_nt: TGTGCCAGTAGCAAGACAGGGGGACACTCTGGGGCCAACGTCCTGACTTTC
cdr3_aa: CASSKTGGHSGANVLTF

j_call: TRBJ2-3
v_call: TRBV5-1
clone_size: NA
d_call: TRBD1
cdr3_nt: TGCGCCAGCAGCCACGGACAGGGTACAGATACGCAGTATTTT
cdr3_aa: CASSHGQGTDTQYF

j_call: TRBJ2-5
v_call: TRBV2
clone_size: few
d_call: TRBD2
cdr3_nt: TGTGCCAGCAGTGCGATCCCACCGGAGCGGGGGGGCGGGGAGACCCAGTACTTC
cdr3_aa: CASSAIPPERGGGETQYF

j_call: TRBJ2-7
v_call: TRBV27
clone_size: few
d_call: TRBD2
cdr3_nt: TGTGCCAGCAGTGAATTAGTAGCGGGGGGCCCCTACGAGCAGTACTTC
cdr3_aa: CASSELVAGGPYEQYF

j_call: TRBJ1-5
v_call: TRBV28
clone_size: NA
d_call: TRBD1
cdr3_nt: TGTGCCATCGGTTCCGGGACAGAGGTTCTACAGCCCCAGCATTTT
cdr3_aa: CAIGSGTEVLQPQHF

j_call: TRBJ2-1
v_call: TRBV19
clone_size: NA
d_call: TRBD1
cdr3_nt: TGTGCCAGTAGTATAACCGGGACAGGGAGGATAGATGAGCAGTTCTTC
cdr3_aa: CASSITGTGRIDEQFF

j_call: TRBJ2-7
v_call: TRBV6-6
clone_size: NA
d_call: NA
cdr3_nt: TGTGCCAGCAGTTACCAGGGGTCGGCCTACGAGCAGTACTTC
cdr3_aa: CASSYQGSAYEQYF

j_call: TRBJ2-2
v_call: TRBV28
clone_size: NA
d_call: NA
cdr3_nt: TGTGCCAGCAGTCCCCAATTGGGGCGGGTGAACACCGGGGAGCTGTTTTTT
cdr3_aa: CASSPQLGRVNTGELFF

j_call: TRBJ2-3
v_call: TRBV11-2
clone_size: NA
d_call: NA
cdr3_nt: TGTGCCAGCAGCAGACGGGACTCCGGTCGGGATACGCAGTATTTT
cdr3_aa: CASSRRDSGRDTQYF

j_call: TRBJ1-4
v_call: TRBV28
clone_size: NA
d_call: TRBD1
cdr3_nt: TGTGCCAGCATTGGACAGGGGGCGGGCGAGGAAAAACTGTTTTTT
cdr3_aa: CASIGQGAGEEKLFF

j_call: TRBJ2-3
v_call: TRBV6-5
clone_size: NA
d_call: TRBD1
cdr3_nt: TGTGCCAGCGGCTGGACAGGGGATGATACGCAGTATTTT
cdr3_aa: CASGWTGDDTQYF

j_call: TRBJ2-5
v_call: TRBV28
clone_size: once
d_call: NA
cdr3_nt: TGTGCCAGCAGACCCTGGGCAGAGCAAGAGACCCAGTACTTC
cdr3_aa: CASRPWAEQETQYF

j_call: TRBJ2-7
v_call: TRBV7-9
clone_size: NA
d_call: TRBD1
cdr3_nt: TGTGCCAGCAGCTGGACCGGGACAGGGGTGTACGAGCAGTACTTC
cdr3_aa: CASSWTGTGVYEQYF

j_call: TRBJ2-3
v_call: TRBV27
clone_size: NA
d_call: NA
cdr3_nt: TGTGCCAGCAGTTTAAAATCGCGGGATACGCAGTATTTT
cdr3_aa: CASSLKSRDTQYF

j_call: TRBJ2-3
v_call: TRBV7-8
clone_size: NA
d_call: NA
cdr3_nt: TGTGCCAGCAAGGTTCTAGAGAGCACAGATACGCAGTATTTT
cdr3_aa: CASKVLESTDTQYF

j_call: TRBJ2-7
v_call: TRBV21-1
clone_size: NA
d_call: NA
cdr3_nt: TGTGCCAGCAGCAAAATTGCGGGGCTGAGGGGACCCTACGAGCAGTACTTC
cdr3_aa: CASSKIAGLRGPYEQYF

j_call: TRBJ2-2
v_call: TRBV13
clone_size: NA
d_call: TRBD1
cdr3_nt: TGTGCCAGCAGCCCTCCGGGACAGGGTGGCACCGGGGAGCTGTTTTTT
cdr3_aa: CASSPPGQGGTGELFF

j_call: TRBJ2-3
v_call: TRBV5-4
clone_size: once
d_call: NA
cdr3_nt: TGTGCCAGCAGCTTCCGGGCTGTAGATACGCAGTATTTT
cdr3_aa: CASSFRAVDTQYF

j_call: TRBJ1-1
v_call: TRBV7-6
clone_size: NA
d_call: NA
cdr3_nt: TGTGCCAGCAGTTCCGCGGACGCGGGGAACACTGAAGCTTTCTTT
cdr3_aa: CASSSADAGNTEAFF

j_call: TRBJ2-5
v_call: TRBV7-9
clone_size: NA
d_call: NA
cdr3_nt: TGTGCCAGCAGCTCGTCTACAGGGATCGAGACCCAGTACTTC
cdr3_aa: CASSSSTGIETQYF

j_call: TRBJ2-2
v_call: TRBV5-1
clone_size: NA
d_call: NA
cdr3_nt: TGTGCCAGCAGCGGGACAACAAACACCGGGGAGCTGTTTTTT
cdr3_aa: CASSGTTNTGELFF

j_call: TRBJ2-1
v_call: TRBV11-3
clone_size: once
d_call: TRBD1
cdr3_nt: TGTGCCAGCAGCGGCCCGGGACAGGCGGATGAGCAGTTCTTC
cdr3_aa: CASSGPGQADEQFF

j_call: TRBJ1-1
v_call: TRBV6-1
clone_size: NA
d_call: NA
cdr3_nt: TGTGCCAGCACTACGGAAAGGGGAGACACTGAAGCTTTCTTT
cdr3_aa: CASTTERGDTEAFF

j_call: TRBJ2-7
v_call: TRBV29-1
clone_size: NA
d_call: TRBD1
cdr3_nt: TGCAGCGTTGTGGGGGACAGGGTCTACGAGCAGTACTTC
cdr3_aa: CSVVGDRVYEQYF

j_call: TRBJ2-2
v_call: TRBV11-3
clone_size: NA
d_call: NA
cdr3_nt: TGTGCCAGCAGCGAAGTAGCTACCGGGGAGCTGTTTTTT
cdr3_aa: CASSEVATGELFF

j_call: TRBJ2-7
v_call: TRBV7-4
clone_size: NA
d_call: NA
cdr3_nt: TGTGCCAGCAGCCCACCCGGTCCTGTCGAGCAGTACTTC
cdr3_aa: CASSPPGPVEQYF

j_call: TRBJ2-3
v_call: TRBV7-9
clone_size: NA
d_call: NA
cdr3_nt: TGTGCCAGCAGCCCGTCGACAGATACGCAGTATTTT
cdr3_aa: CASSPSTDTQYF